Included here is one T cell receptor (beta chain) sequence, with context. Its specificity is not known. This record belongs to a study of PD-1 blockade in classical Hodgkin lymphoma. General observations from the study: Baseline TCR diversity was reportedly lower in newly diagnosed patients than in healthy donors. It was reported as lower still in relapsed/refractory patients.

The CDR3 covers 15 residues. The assay was immunoSEQ multiplex PCR, and TCRdb's table has in-frame clones only and misses some. The data contain about 96,000 clones, just over 90% of them singletons. The time point was: cycle 4 day 1 (C4D1), after around six weeks of nivolumab. All trial patients relapsed after autologous stem cell transplantation. Responses achieved at best were complete response, partial response or progressive disease. The rearrangement joins TRBV21-1 to TRBJ2-7; the table calls TRBD1, which could not be checked here. TRBV21-1 is assigned pseudogene status. This TCR was sampled from a human donor with classical Hodgkin lymphoma. The input for sequencing was peripheral blood mononuclear cells (PBMCs), taken before the fourth cycle of nivolumab. CDR3: CASSKDRGPPYEQYF. CDR3 DNA sequence: TGTGCCAGCAGCAAAGACAGGGGTCCTCCCTACGAGCAGTACTTC.